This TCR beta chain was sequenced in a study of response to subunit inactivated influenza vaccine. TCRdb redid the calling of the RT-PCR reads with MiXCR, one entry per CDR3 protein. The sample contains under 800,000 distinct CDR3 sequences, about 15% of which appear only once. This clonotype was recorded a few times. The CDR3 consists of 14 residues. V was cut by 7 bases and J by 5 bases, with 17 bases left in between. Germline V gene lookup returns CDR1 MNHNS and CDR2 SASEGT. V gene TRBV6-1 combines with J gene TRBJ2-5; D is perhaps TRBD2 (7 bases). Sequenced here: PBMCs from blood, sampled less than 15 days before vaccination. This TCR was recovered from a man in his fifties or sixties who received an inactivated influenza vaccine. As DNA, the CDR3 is TGTGCCAGCACCATGGGAGGGGGAAGGGAGACCCAGTACTTC. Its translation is CASTMGGGRETQYF.